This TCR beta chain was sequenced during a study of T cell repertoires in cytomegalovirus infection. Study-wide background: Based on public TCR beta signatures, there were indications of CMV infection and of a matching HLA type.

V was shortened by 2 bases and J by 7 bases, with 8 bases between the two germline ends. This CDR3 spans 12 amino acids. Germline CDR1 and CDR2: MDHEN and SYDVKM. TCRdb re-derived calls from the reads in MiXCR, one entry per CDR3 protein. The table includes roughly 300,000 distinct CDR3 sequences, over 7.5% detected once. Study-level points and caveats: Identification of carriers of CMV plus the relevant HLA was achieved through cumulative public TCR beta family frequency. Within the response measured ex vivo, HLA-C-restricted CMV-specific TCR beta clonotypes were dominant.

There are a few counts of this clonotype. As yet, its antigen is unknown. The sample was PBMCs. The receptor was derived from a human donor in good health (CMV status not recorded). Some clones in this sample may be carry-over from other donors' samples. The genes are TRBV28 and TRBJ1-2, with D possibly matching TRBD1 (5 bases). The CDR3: CASSLVGVGYTF. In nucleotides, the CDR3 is TGTGCCAGCAGTTTAGTAGGGGTTGGCTACACCTTC.